Detailed here is one T cell receptor beta chain. Trimming took 3 bases from V and 3 from J, leaving 9 bases between them. CDR3 size: 13 residues. Looked up from germline, CDR1 is MNHEY and CDR2 is SMNVEV (reference sequence). The assay was immunoSEQ multiplex PCR, and TCRdb's table has in-frame clones only and misses some. The sample has 250,000 to 350,000 clones, roughly 85% seen once. This record belongs to a study of blood T cell repertoires in COVID-19. This chain links TRBV27 with TRBJ2-7; D not resolved. Sequencing input: PBMCs or T cells enriched from blood (not recorded which). The clonotype was recovered from a woman under 40 who had recovered from COVID-19. CDR3 loop: CASSFGQLYEQYF. CDR3 nucleotides: TGTGCCAGCAGTTTTGGGCAGCTCTACGAGCAGTACTTC.